Presented here are 16 T cell receptor beta chains from one specimen sequenced in a study of cytomegalovirus exposure and HLA in healthy donors. Primers: 60 Vbeta forward and 13 Jbeta reverse. Sequencing was performed with immunoSEQ multiplex PCR; in TCRdb, only in-frame clones are kept and a portion is missing. In all, the sample yields approximately 61,000 clones. The specimen sequenced was PBMCs. The receptors were gathered from a woman aged 18 to 35 in good health and CMV-seronegative.

V gene TRBV6-4 combines with J gene TRBJ2-3, with D unclear. Germline-derived CDR1 and CDR2 are MRHNA and SNTAGT. The ends were cut back, 6 bases at V and 0 bases at J, with 7 bases in the middle. The CDR3 spans 13 residues. The CDR3 spells CASSLQSTDTQYF. The CDR3 DNA is TGTGCCAGCAGCCTACAGAGCACAGATACGCAGTATTTT.

V and J are TRBV7-2 and TRBJ2-5; weak D call: TRBD2 (6 bases). Germline CDR1 is SGHTA and CDR2 is FQGNSA. This CDR3 comprises 15 residues. Trimming removed 5 bases from V and 5 bases from J, with 18 bases in between. This chain's CDR3 is CASSLGTVELETQYF. The CDR3 region has the DNA TGTGCCAGCAGCCTCGGGACTGTTGAACTCGAGACCCAGTACTTC.

The chain uses TRBV4-1 and TRBJ2-1, with TRBD1 as a possible D gene (6 bases). V was clipped by 3 bases and J by 10 bases, with 19 bases between them. CDR1 and CDR2 (germline): MGHRA, YSYEKL. This CDR3 has 15 residues. The CDR3 sequence is CASSQAPGTPFEQFF. The CDR3 region has the DNA TGCGCCAGCAGCCAGGCCCCCGGGACACCCTTCGAGCAGTTCTTC.

This chain connects TRBV5-1 to TRBJ1-3; 9 bases map to TRBD1. This CDR3 is 21 amino acids long. Germline V CDR1 and CDR2: SGHRS, YFSETQ. The trim removed 1 base at V and 0 bases at J, leaving 17 bases unmatched. The DNA of the CDR3 is TGCGCCAGCAGCTTGACGGTGGGGACAGGGAGCCTCCTCTCCTCTGGAAACACCATATATTTT. Translated, it gives CASSLTVGTGSLLSSGNTIYF. The whole variable domain, filled in from reference TRBV5-1 and TRBJ1-3, reads KAGVTQTPRYLIKTRGQQVTLSCSPISGHRSVSWYQQTPGQGLQFLFEYFSETQRNKGNFPGRFSGRQFSNSRSEMNVSTLELGDSALYLCASSLTVGTGSLLSSGNTIYFGEGSWLTVV.

This chain joins TRBV11-1 and TRBJ1-6; 9 bases agree with TRBD1. CDR3 size: 17 residues. Per the germline V gene, CDR1 is SGHAT and CDR2 is FQDESV (reference sequence). The V gene end was trimmed by 2 bases and the J gene end by 7 bases; junction bases not matched to a gene: 9. The DNA for the CDR3 is TGTGCCAGCAGCTTACAACAGGGGGCTGGCGGAAATTCACCCCTCCACTTT. This codes for CASSLQQGAGGNSPLHF.

J is TRBJ2-1 and V is TRBV28; maybe TRBD2 (5 bases). The germline gives CDR1 MDHEN, CDR2 SYDVKM. This CDR3 spans 15 amino acids. Trimming left V 2 bases short and J 4 bases short, with 12 bases between. The CDR3 region is CASSLRRDAYNEQFF. The CDR3 DNA follows: TGTGCCAGCAGTTTAAGACGGGATGCATACAATGAGCAGTTCTTC.

V gene TRBV11-3 combines with J gene TRBJ1-1, with D tentatively TRBD1 (5 bases). Germline values: CDR1 SGHNT, CDR2 YENEEA. Trimming cost V 5 bases and J 5 bases, with 9 bases left between them. The CDR3 has 12 residues. CDR3 DNA: TGTGCCAGCAGCCGCCGACAGACTGAAGCTTTCTTT. It encodes CASSRRQTEAFF.

CDR3 region: CASSELGRLGGTEAFF. The CDR3 region has the DNA TGTGCCAGCAGTGAATTGGGCAGGCTAGGAGGCACTGAAGCTTTCTTT. The chain has TRBV25-1 and TRBJ1-1; D gene ambiguous. The CDR3 consists of 16 residues. Germline V CDR1 and CDR2: MGHDK, SYGVNS. V was cut by 1 base and J by 4 bases, with 16 bases left in between.

V is TRBV27 and J is TRBJ2-1; 7 bases agree with TRBD2. With 8 bases clipped from V and 2 bases from J, the junction kept 6 bases outside the gene matches. The germline gives CDR1 MNHEY, CDR2 SMNVEV (reference sequence). The CDR3 consists of 14 residues. CDR3 DNA sequence: TGTGCCAGCCAGGGAGCGGGGCCCTACAATGAGCAGTTCTTC. Translation gives CASQGAGPYNEQFF.

The V gene is TRBV15, the J gene TRBJ2-1; 8 bases are shared with TRBD1. Germline V CDR1 and CDR2: LNHNV, YYDKDF (reference sequence). The J segment lost 6 bases and the V segment lost 3 bases, leaving 7 bases of the junction unmatched. The CDR3 has 15 amino acids. The CDR3 DNA is TGTGCCACCAGCAGCCCCCAGACAGGGGTCAATGAGCAGTTCTTC. Protein sequence: CATSSPQTGVNEQFF. Full variable domain (missing parts from reference TRBV15 and TRBJ2-1): DAMVIQNPRYQVTQFGKPVTLSCSQTLNHNVMYWYQQKSSQAPKLLFHYYDKDFNNEADTPDNFQSRRPNTSFCFLDIRSPGLGDTAMYLCATSSPQTGVNEQFFGPGTRLTVL.

This chain uses TRBV13 with TRBJ1-6; 8 bases line up with TRBD1. Germline CDR1 PRHDT, CDR2 FYEKMQ (reference sequence). CDR3 length: 14 residues. V was clipped by 0 bases and J by 10 bases; unmatched bases: 2. The CDR3 nucleotides read TGTGCCAGCAGCTTAGGGACAGGGGTATCACCCCTCCACTTT. It yields the protein CASSLGTGVSPLHF.

The gene calls are TRBV9 and TRBJ2-3; TRBD1 matches at 9 bases. The CDR3 loop spans 19 amino acids. J gave up 4 bases and V 0 bases, and 15 bases lay outside the gene matches. Germline V CDR1 and CDR2: SGDLS, YYNGEE. CDR3 in amino acids: CASSVARFMGQGVPDTQYF. Here the CDR3 DNA reads TGTGCCAGCAGCGTAGCAAGGTTTATGGGACAGGGAGTACCAGATACGCAGTATTTT.

The rearrangement joins TRBV4-2 to TRBJ2-1; 7 bases agree with TRBD2. Germline lookup yields CDR1 LGHNA and CDR2 YNFKEQ. This CDR3 has 16 residues. With 0 bases clipped from V and 6 bases from J, the junction kept 8 bases outside the gene matches. The CDR3 DNA sequence: TGTGCCAGCAGCCAAGATGGCCAGCGGGGACCCAATGAGCAGTTCTTC. It codes for CASSQDGQRGPNEQFF.

The gene calls are TRBV5-1 and TRBJ1-4; possibly TRBD1 for D (5 bases). CDR3 length equals 14 residues. CDR1 is SGHRS, CDR2 YFSETQ, per germline. The V end lost 0 bases, the J end lost 4 bases, and 7 bases lay between the germline ends. CDR3 residues: CASSLVTDNEKLFF. CDR3 nucleotide sequence: TGCGCCAGCAGCTTGGTGACAGATAATGAAAAACTGTTTTTT.

This chain links TRBV4-2 with TRBJ2-7; 7 bases are a match to TRBD2. Germline assignment: CDR1 LGHNA and CDR2 YNFKEQ. J lost 2 bases, V lost 7 bases, and 20 bases had no gene match. The CDR3 extends over 18 amino acids. The CDR3 spells CASTSSPSGSGAAYEQYF. CDR3 bases: TGTGCCAGCACCTCAAGCCCCTCCGGCAGCGGGGCTGCCTACGAGCAGTACTTC.

The genes are TRBV2 and TRBJ1-1, with D possibly being TRBD1 (5 bases). V was trimmed by 10 bases and J by 3 bases, leaving 9 bases between them. Germline CDR1 reads SNHLY; CDR2 reads FYNNEI. The CDR3 has 11 residues. CDR3 loop: CATDRDTEAFF. The CDR3 DNA follows: TGTGCCACAGACAGAGACACTGAAGCTTTCTTT.